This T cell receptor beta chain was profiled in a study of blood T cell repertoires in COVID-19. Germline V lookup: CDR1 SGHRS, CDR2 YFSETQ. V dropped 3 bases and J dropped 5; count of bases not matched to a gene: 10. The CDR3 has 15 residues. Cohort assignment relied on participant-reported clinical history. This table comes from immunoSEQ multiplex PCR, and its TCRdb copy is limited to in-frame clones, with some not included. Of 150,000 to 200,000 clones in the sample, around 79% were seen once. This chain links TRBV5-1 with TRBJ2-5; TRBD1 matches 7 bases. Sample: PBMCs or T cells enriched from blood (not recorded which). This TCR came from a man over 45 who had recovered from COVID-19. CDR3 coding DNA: TGCGCCAGCAGCTCGCCCGGGACAGTTGGGGAGACCCAGTACTTC. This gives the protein CASSSPGTVGETQYF. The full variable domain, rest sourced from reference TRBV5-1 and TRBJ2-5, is KAGVTQTPRYLIKTRGQQVTLSCSPISGHRSVSWYQQTPGQGLQFLFEYFSETQRNKGNFPGRFSGRQFSNSRSEMNVSTLELGDSALYLCASSSPGTVGETQYFGPGTRLLVL.